These 5 T cell receptor beta chains were all obtained from the same sample, sequenced in a study of early T cells in non-severe SARS-CoV-2 infection. One entry per CDR3 protein, called by TCRdb with MiXCR from the 5' RACE reads. The sample yields roughly 56,000 distinct CDR3 sequences, 10% to 13% seen once. Sequencing input: whole blood. These receptors originate from an adult who was a healthcare worker with PCR-confirmed SARS-CoV-2 infection or an uninfected control (not recorded which).

This clonotype has more than one count but fewer than ten. The chain couples TRBV5-1 to TRBJ2-3; tentatively, D is TRBD1 (5 bases). The CDR3 spans 14 residues. V was trimmed by 4 bases and J by 2 bases, leaving 11 bases between them. The V gene's germline CDR1 is SGHRS and CDR2 YFSETQ. CDR3: CASSPRVSTDTQYF. CDR3 DNA: TGCGCCAGCAGCCCCAGGGTGTCCACAGATACGCAGTATTTT.

This clonotype appeared many times. The V call is TRBV7-9, the J call TRBJ1-2; 8 positions match TRBD1. CDR1 is SEHNR and CDR2 is FQNEAQ in the germline V gene (reference sequence). The CDR3 is 15 residues long. The junction had 11 bases not matched to a gene; V was cut back by 7 bases and J by 4 bases. CDR3 residues: CASNSLRQGFYGYTF. CDR3 DNA: TGTGCCAGCAACTCTCTTCGACAGGGGTTCTATGGCTACACCTTC.

This clonotype was counted only a few times. The chain links TRBV7-3 to TRBJ2-1; 11 bases agree with TRBD2. This CDR3 spans 15 amino acids. Looked up from germline, CDR1 is SGHTA and CDR2 is FQGTGA. Trimming cost V 9 bases and J 5 bases; bases outside gene matches: 9. The CDR3 sequence is CARVDSGRVNNEQFF. The CDR3 DNA reads TGTGCCAGGGTGGATAGCGGGAGGGTCAACAATGAGCAGTTCTTC.

This clonotype occurred many times. V usage is TRBV7-8 and J usage is TRBJ2-2; perhaps D is TRBD1 or TRBD2 (5 bases each). CDR3 length: 14 amino acids. V lost 3 bases and J lost 4, with 9 bases in between. CDR1 is SGHVS, CDR2 FQNEAQ, per germline. The CDR3 region has the DNA TGTGCCAGCAGCTTTATAGGGACCACCGGGGAGCTGTTTTTT. Translated: CASSFIGTTGELFF.

Only a few counts were recorded for this clonotype. The rearrangement joins TRBV5-1 to TRBJ1-1; 7 nucleotides align to TRBD1. CDR1 and CDR2 from the germline V gene are SGHRS and YFSETQ. After removal of 4 bases from V and 8 bases from J, the junction contained 11 bases not matched to a gene. The CDR3 length is 14 residues. Here the CDR3 DNA reads TGCGCCAGCAGCCTAGTACCTTCGACAGGGGAAGCTTTCTTT. Translation: CASSLVPSTGEAFF. The full variable domain, with the rest looked up from reference TRBV5-1 and TRBJ1-1, is KAGVTQTPRYLIKTRGQQVTLSCSPISGHRSVSWYQQTPGQGLQFLFEYFSETQRNKGNFPGRFSGRQFSNSRSEMNVSTLELGDSALYLCASSLVPSTGEAFFGQGTRLTVV.